The 14 T cell receptor beta chains presented below share a single source sample, sequenced in a study of regulatory T cells in long-lasting Graves disease. Investigators prepared the TCR beta libraries by applying iRepertoire HTBI primers and Arm-PCR of CDR3 regions. TCRdb re-analysed the multiplex PCR reads in MiXCR, keeping a single row per CDR3 protein. The sample gives some 560,000 distinct CDR3 sequences, about 16% of which show up once; 25% is in the top ten. Noted time point: newly diagnosed GD, antithyroid drugs for less than 3 months. Construction of the TCR library relied on RNA isolated from PBMCs. The same sample was also used in a study of T cells in Graves' hyperthyroidism and ophthalmopathy.

Sequences were derived from peripheral blood mononuclear cells (PBMCs), sampled at new diagnosis, from a patient treated with antithyroid drugs. Source of these receptors: a woman aged 35 to 59 with Graves disease.

This chain uses TRBV5-5 with TRBJ1-6; D is uncertain. The germline gives CDR1 SGHKS, CDR2 YYEKEE (reference sequence). The CDR3 runs to 15 residues. V shed 5 bases and J shed 2 bases, with 11 bases lying between them. This CDR3 is CASSSDGTYNSPLHF. Here the CDR3 DNA reads TGTGCCAGCAGTTCGGACGGAACCTATAATTCACCCCTCCACTTT.

This clonotype was found a few times. The chain is built from TRBV5-1 and TRBJ1-3; 10 positions agree with TRBD1. The ends lost 0 bases at V and 2 bases at J; junction bases unmatched: 20. The CDR3 loop spans 22 amino acids. Germline V CDR1 and CDR2: SGHRS, YFSETQ. This chain's CDR3 is CASSLGTGGSLGVSWAGNTIYF. The CDR3 nucleotides read TGCGCCAGCAGCTTGGGGACAGGGGGAAGTCTGGGGGTCTCCTGGGCTGGAAACACCATATATTTT.

The V and J genes are TRBV6-1 and TRBJ2-3, with unresolved D. CDR3 length equals 13 residues. CDR1 and CDR2 (germline): MNHNS, SASEGT. Trimming cost V 1 base and J 3 bases, with 5 bases left between them. The CDR3 loop is CASSEVPTDTQYF. As DNA, the CDR3 is TGTGCCAGCAGTGAAGTCCCGACAGATACGCAGTATTTT.

This clonotype was counted only a few times. A read error may produce the germline difference seen at one junction end. V and J are TRBV5-6 and TRBJ1-1, with unresolved D. In germline, CDR1 is SGHDT, CDR2 YYEEEE. This CDR3 region has 13 residues. CDR3 in amino acids: CASSFFVKTEAFF. Here the CDR3 DNA reads TGTGCCAGCAGCTTTTTCGTGAAGACTGAAGCTTTCTTT.

The table lists this clonotype with many counts. The rearrangement uses TRBV5-1 and TRBJ2-7; weak D call: TRBD1 (6 bases). The CDR3 is 16 residues long. The V and J ends lost 0 bases and 4 bases respectively, with 17 bases between them. Germline V gene data show CDR1 as SGHRS and CDR2 as YFSETQ. CDR3 protein: CASSLAPGQGLYEQYF. CDR3 nucleotide sequence: TGCGCCAGCAGCTTGGCCCCGGGACAAGGGCTTTACGAGCAGTACTTC.

This clonotype has ten or more counts. The V call is TRBV4-2, the J call TRBJ1-4; 9 positions agree with TRBD1. V lost 3 bases and J lost 7; bases outside the gene matches: 3. This CDR3 is built from 14 residues. Germline V gene data show CDR1 as LGHNA and CDR2 as YNFKEQ. The CDR3 DNA sequence: TGTGCCAGCAGCCAGGGACAGGGCGGTGAAAAACTGTTTTTT. Translating gives CASSQGQGGEKLFF.

V and J are TRBV6-1 and TRBJ2-2; D unresolved. The ends were cut back, 6 bases at V and 0 bases at J, with 14 bases in the middle. This CDR3 contains 16 residues. Germline V gene lookup returns CDR1 MNHNS and CDR2 SASEGT. The CDR3 spells CASSPAQFANTGELFF. CDR3 sequence (DNA): TGTGCCAGCAGCCCCGCCCAGTTCGCGAACACCGGGGAGCTGTTTTTT.

This clonotype came up many times. V is TRBV6-1 and J is TRBJ2-3; maybe TRBD2 (6 bases). CDR1 and CDR2 from the germline V gene are MNHNS and SASEGT. There are 16 residues in the CDR3. Trimming took off 5 bases at V and 6 bases at J, with 21 bases between the two ends. The DNA for the CDR3 is TGTGCCAGCAGTCCTACCAAGGCGGGGCGTAGGGATACGCAGTATTTT. Protein: CASSPTKAGRRDTQYF.

CDR3: CASSFGPVSYEQYF. CDR3 nucleotides: TGTGCCAGCAGTTTTGGCCCGGTTTCCTACGAGCAGTACTTC. V and J are TRBV12-3 or TRBV12-4 and TRBJ2-7; D remains unclear. The V end lost 3 bases, the J end lost 1 base, and 10 bases lay between the germline ends. The CDR3 is 14 amino acids.

This clonotype was seen at least ten times. The chain links TRBV28 to TRBJ1-1; possibly TRBD1 for D (6 bases). The V and J ends lost 6 bases and 1 base respectively, with 21 bases between them. The CDR3 contains 17 residues. Germline CDR1 reads MDHEN; CDR2 reads SYDVKM. DNA for the CDR3: TGTGCCAGCAGGGGGGCCCTGGGGGGGCGGACGAACACTGAAGCTTTCTTT. Translating it yields CASRGALGGRTNTEAFF.

In regard to this clonotype: One junction end does not reproduce the germline sequence, and a read error may be involved. The CDR3 coding sequence is TGCAGCGTTGTGGGACAGGGAGATTGGGAGACCCAGCACTTC. This codes for CSVVGQGDWETQHF. The chain uses TRBV29-1 and TRBJ2-5; 9 nucleotides match TRBD1. The CDR3 loop spans 14 amino acids. Germline V gene data show CDR1 as SQVTM and CDR2 as ANQGSEA.

The chain carries TRBV7-9 and TRBJ1-4, with D possibly being TRBD1 (6 bases). This CDR3 has 12 amino acids. V was clipped by 7 bases and J by 4 bases, with 7 bases between them. CDR1 is SEHNR, CDR2 FQNEAQ, per germline (reference sequence). CDR3 amino acids: CASMDSNEKLFF. The CDR3 coding sequence is TGTGCCAGCATGGACAGTAATGAAAAACTGTTTTTT.

Many counts were recorded for this clonotype. The gene calls are TRBV30 and TRBJ1-1; D ambiguous. There are 14 residues in the CDR3. The V gene's germline CDR1 is GTSNPN and CDR2 SVGIG (reference sequence). V lost 3 bases and J lost 3, with 14 bases in between. The DNA for the CDR3 is TGTGCCTGGAGCCCACCGGGAAGGCACACTGAAGCTTTCTTT. Amino acid sequence: CAWSPPGRHTEAFF. The complete variable domain, with remaining parts taken from reference TRBV30 and TRBJ1-1, reads SQTIHQWPATLVQPVGSPLSLECTVEGTSNPNLYWYRQAAGRGLQLLFYSVGIGQISSEVPQNLSASRPQDRQFILSSKKLLLSDSGFYLCAWSPPGRHTEAFFGQGTRLTVV.

This clonotype was detected many times. The chain combines TRBV7-2 with TRBJ1-2, with no clear D. The CDR3 extends over 13 amino acids. Germline V lookup: CDR1 SGHTA, CDR2 FQGNSA. V lost 2 bases, J lost 0 bases, and 4 bases lay in between. The CDR3 spells CASSLSANYGYTF. In nucleotides, the CDR3 is TGTGCCAGCAGCTTATCAGCTAACTATGGCTACACCTTC.